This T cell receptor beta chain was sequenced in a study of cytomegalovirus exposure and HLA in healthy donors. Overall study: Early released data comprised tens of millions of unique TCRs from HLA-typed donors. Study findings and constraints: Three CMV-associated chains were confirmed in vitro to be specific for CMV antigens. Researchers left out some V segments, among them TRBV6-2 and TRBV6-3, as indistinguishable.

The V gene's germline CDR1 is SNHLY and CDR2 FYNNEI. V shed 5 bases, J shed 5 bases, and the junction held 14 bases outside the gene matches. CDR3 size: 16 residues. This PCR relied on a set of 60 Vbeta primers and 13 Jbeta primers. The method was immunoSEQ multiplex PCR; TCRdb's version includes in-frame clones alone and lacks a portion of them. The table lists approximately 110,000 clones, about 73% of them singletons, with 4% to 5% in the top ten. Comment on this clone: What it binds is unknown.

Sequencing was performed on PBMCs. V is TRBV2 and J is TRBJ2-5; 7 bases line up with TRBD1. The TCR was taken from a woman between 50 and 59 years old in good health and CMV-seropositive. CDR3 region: CASSLISLTGRETQYF. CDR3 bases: TGTGCCAGCAGTCTCATCTCCTTGACAGGGCGGGAGACCCAGTACTTC.